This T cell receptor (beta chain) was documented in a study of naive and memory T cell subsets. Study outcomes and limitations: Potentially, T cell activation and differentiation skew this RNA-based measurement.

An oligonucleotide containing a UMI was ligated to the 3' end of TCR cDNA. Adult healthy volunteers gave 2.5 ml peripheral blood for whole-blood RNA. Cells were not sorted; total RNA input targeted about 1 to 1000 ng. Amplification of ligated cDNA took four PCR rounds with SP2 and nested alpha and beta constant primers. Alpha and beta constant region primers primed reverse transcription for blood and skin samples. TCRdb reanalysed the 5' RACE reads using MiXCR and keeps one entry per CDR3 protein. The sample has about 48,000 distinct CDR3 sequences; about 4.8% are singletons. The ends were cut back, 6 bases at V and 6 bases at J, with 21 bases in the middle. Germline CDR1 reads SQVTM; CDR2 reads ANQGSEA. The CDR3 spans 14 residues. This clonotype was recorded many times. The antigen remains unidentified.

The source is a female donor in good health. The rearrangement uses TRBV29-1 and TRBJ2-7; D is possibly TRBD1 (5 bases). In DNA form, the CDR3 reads TGCAGCGTGGGGCAAGCACAGGAACGCTCCGAGCAGTACTTC. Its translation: CSVGQAQERSEQYF.